Presented here are 16 T cell receptor beta chains from one specimen sequenced in a study of blood T cells in healthy people across ages. Alongside a J-beta primer mix, a sample-barcoded 5' primer served in a second PCR lasting roughly 7 to 11 cycles. MiXCR was run by TCRdb on the 5' RACE reads, yielding one entry per CDR3 protein. The sample shows about 290,000 distinct CDR3 sequences, 27% of them seen only once. The sequenced material came from blood. The receptors derive from a woman between 65 and 79 years old in good health.

The chain has TRBV7-2 and TRBJ2-5, with D possibly matching TRBD2 (6 bases). The J call may be faulty, since TRBJ2-1 better matches the DNA end. This CDR3 spans 13 amino acids. Germline CDR1 reads SGHTA; CDR2 reads FQGNSA. CDR3 DNA sequence: TGTGCCAGCAGGTTGGGACTTTTCAATGAGCAGTTCTTC. It yields the protein CASRLGLFNEQFF.

This chain connects TRBV28 to TRBJ2-3; possible D gene TRBD1, 6 bases. V lost 5 bases and J 8 bases, leaving 32 bases between the germline ends. Germline V CDR1 and CDR2: MDHEN, SYDVKM. This CDR3 has 19 residues. In DNA, the CDR3 is TGTGCCAGCAGTAGTGCGGATCCCTTTGGGGGCCAACAACGGAGTACGCAGTATTTT. Residues: CASSSADPFGGQQRSTQYF. The variable domain in full, with the rest retrieved from reference TRBV28 and TRBJ2-3, is DVKVTQSSRYLVKRTGEKVFLECVQDMDHENMFWYRQDPGLGLRLIYFSYDVKMKEKGDIPEGYSVSREKKERFSLILESASTNQTSMYLCASSSADPFGGQQRSTQYFGPGTRLTVL.

The chain recombines TRBV28 with TRBJ2-7; 9 bases map to TRBD1. The CDR3 is 17 amino acids. V dropped 4 bases and J dropped 2; count of bases not matched to a gene: 12. Looked up from germline, CDR1 is MDHEN and CDR2 is SYDVKM. This CDR3 reads CASSSTGTGKYAYEQYF. Written as DNA, the CDR3 is TGTGCCAGCAGTTCAACCGGGACAGGGAAGTATGCCTACGAGCAGTACTTC.

This clonotype has just a few counts. V gene TRBV18 combines with J gene TRBJ2-5, with D hard to call. CDR1 KGHSH and CDR2 LQKENI come from the germline V gene. Between the trimmed V and J ends, which lost 2 bases and 4 bases, there was a span of 2 bases. This CDR3 is 11 amino acids long. DNA of the CDR3: TGTGCCAGCTCACCAGTAGAGACCCAGTACTTC. Its translation is CASSPVETQYF.

This clonotype was found a few times. This chain connects TRBV7-8 to TRBJ1-1, with D possibly being TRBD1 (5 bases). The CDR3 spans 13 residues. In germline, CDR1 is SGHVS, CDR2 FQNEAQ. V was trimmed by 5 bases and J by 4 bases, leaving 11 bases between them. CDR3 protein: CASSPRVTTEAFF. In DNA form, the CDR3 reads TGTGCCAGCAGCCCCAGGGTCACCACTGAAGCTTTCTTT.

On this clonotype itself: A much more abundant neighbour one base away suggests this may be a read error. The chain couples TRBV28 to TRBJ2-5; tentatively, D is TRBD2 (7 bases). The DNA end is more similar to TRBJ2-1, so the J call may be wrong. This CDR3 has 14 amino acids. From germline, CDR1 is MDHEN and CDR2 SYDVKM. The CDR3 loop is CASSEGGGNNEQFF. The CDR3 nucleotides read TGTGCCAGCAGTGAGGGAGGGGGAAACAATGAGCAGTTCTTC.

The V call is TRBV7-9, the J call TRBJ2-7; 7 bases line up with TRBD1. Per germline, CDR1 SEHNR and CDR2 FQNEAQ (reference sequence). CDR3 length: 16 amino acids. V was clipped by 4 bases and J by 0 bases; unmatched bases: 9. This chain's CDR3 is CASSSDRARSSYEQYF. CDR3 nucleotides: TGTGCCAGCAGCTCAGACAGGGCGAGGAGCTCCTACGAGCAGTACTTC.

Concerning this clonotype itself: Germline and junction disagree at one end, which may indicate a read error. J is TRBJ1-5 and V is TRBV27, with D unclear. The CDR3 is made up of 18 amino acids. Looked up from germline, CDR1 is MNHEY and CDR2 is SMNVEV (reference sequence). CDR3 residues: CASSLWAGSTGSNPPQHF. Written as DNA, the CDR3 is TGTGCCAGCAGTTTATGGGCCGGGAGTACTGGTAGCAATCCGCCCCAGCATTTT.

Many counts were recorded for this clonotype. V is TRBV12-3 or TRBV12-4 and J is TRBJ2-7; unclear D gene. Trimming cost V 5 bases and J 3 bases, with 11 bases left between them. This CDR3 has 13 amino acids. CDR3 bases: TGTGCCAGCAGTATGGGCCTAAACTACGAGCAGTACTTC. Its translation is CASSMGLNYEQYF.

The gene calls are TRBV5-5 and TRBJ2-5; D gene unclear. The CDR3 totals 15 residues. Trimming took off 4 bases at V and 2 bases at J, with 15 bases between the two ends. Germline-derived CDR1 and CDR2 are SGHKS and YYEKEE (reference sequence). CDR3 nucleotide sequence: TGTGCCAGCAGCCGCGCCCTGGGTAGGCAAGAGACCCAGTACTTC. Residues: CASSRALGRQETQYF.

J is TRBJ2-1 and V is TRBV20-1, with 11 bases identical to TRBD2. Unmatched junction bases numbered 11, after V lost 6 bases and J lost 7 bases. This CDR3 has 15 amino acids. CDR1 DFQATT and CDR2 SNEGSKA come from the germline V gene (reference sequence). CDR3 sequence (DNA): TGCAGTGCCCCACTTAGCGGGAGGGCCGGAAATGAGCAGTTCTTC. The encoded protein is CSAPLSGRAGNEQFF.

Concerning this clonotype itself: The missing conserved phenylalanine or tryptophan at the end of this CDR3 makes a read error likely. V gene TRBV20-1 combines with J gene TRBJ2-5; TRBD2 agrees at 12 bases. The germline CDR1 and CDR2 sequences are DFQATT and SNEGSKA (reference sequence). This CDR3 spans 15 amino acids. The ends lost 1 base at V and 11 bases at J; junction bases unmatched: 11. The CDR3 spells CSARAPSGRALEQYV. CDR3 coding DNA: TGCAGTGCTAGAGCCCCTAGCGGGAGGGCCTTGGAGCAGTACGTC.

V and J are TRBV27 and TRBJ1-3, with D uncertain. The CDR3 spans 13 residues. CDR1 and CDR2 (germline): MNHEY, SMNVEV (reference sequence). V was clipped by 5 bases and J by 2 bases, with 7 bases between them. This CDR3 reads CASSLRAGNTIYF. The CDR3 DNA reads as TGTGCCAGCAGTCTGAGGGCTGGAAACACCATATATTTT.

This clonotype turned up a few times. One end of the junction varies from germline; a read error may be responsible. The gene calls are TRBV2 and TRBJ1-4; D remains ambiguous. The CDR3 has 15 amino acids. Germline V lookup: CDR1 SNHLY, CDR2 FYNNEI. CDR3 protein: CAGSETLLGSEKLFF. CDR3 sequence (DNA): TGTGCCGGCAGCGAGACTTTATTAGGTTCCGAAAAACTGTTTTTT.

The gene calls are TRBV7-2 and TRBJ2-2; tentatively, D is TRBD2 (6 bases). The CDR3 spans 14 residues. V was cut by 6 bases and J by 7 bases, with 15 bases left in between. Germline V lookup: CDR1 SGHTA, CDR2 FQGNSA. The CDR3 spells CASRLGGRSGELFF. As DNA, the CDR3 is TGTGCCAGCAGACTCGGAGGGAGGAGCGGGGAGCTGTTTTTT.

This clonotype was observed many times. This chain links TRBV7-3 with TRBJ2-6, with D possibly TRBD2 on 6 matching bases. Germline V lookup: CDR1 SGHTA, CDR2 FQGTGA. The CDR3 has 15 amino acids. V lost 2 bases to trimming and J lost 2 bases, with 7 bases between them. Here the CDR3 DNA reads TGTGCCAGCAGCTTAGGCGGGGCTGGGGCCAACGTCCTGACTTTC. Protein product: CASSLGGAGANVLTF. Complete variable domain (other parts from reference TRBV7-3 and TRBJ2-6): GAGVSQTPSNKVTEKGKYVELRCDPISGHTALYWYRQSLGQGPEFLIYFQGTGAADDSGLPNDRFFAVRPEGSVSTLKIQRTERGDSAVYLCASSLGGAGANVLTFGAGSRLTVL.